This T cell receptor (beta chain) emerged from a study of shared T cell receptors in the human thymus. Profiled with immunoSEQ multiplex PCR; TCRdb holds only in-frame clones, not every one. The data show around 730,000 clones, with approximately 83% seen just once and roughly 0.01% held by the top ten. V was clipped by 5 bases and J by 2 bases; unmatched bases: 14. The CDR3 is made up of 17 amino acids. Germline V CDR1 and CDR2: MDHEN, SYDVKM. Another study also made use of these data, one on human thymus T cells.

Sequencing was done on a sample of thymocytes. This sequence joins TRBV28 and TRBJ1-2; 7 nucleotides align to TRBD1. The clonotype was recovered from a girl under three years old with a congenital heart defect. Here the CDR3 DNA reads TGTGCCAGCAGTACGACGTCGAGGGGGCAGATAAACTATGGCTACACCTTC. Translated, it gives CASSTTSRGQINYGYTF.